Listed here is a single T cell receptor (beta chain). This sample is part of a study of blood T cell repertoires in COVID-19. The protocol was immunoSEQ multiplex PCR, while the TCRdb copy is restricted to in-frame clones and leaves out a portion. The top ten hold around 9.1% of the sample, which has about 260,000 clones, more than 75% seen once. The length of the CDR3 is 16 residues. Germline assignment: CDR1 MNHEY and CDR2 SVGEGT. Trimming shortened V by 0 bases and J by 3 bases, and 15 bases separated the two germline ends. V is TRBV6-2 or TRBV6-3 and J is TRBJ2-7; weak D call: TRBD2 (7 bases). Sequenced sample: peripheral blood. The clonotype originates from a middle-aged man who had recovered from COVID-19. As DNA, the CDR3 is TGTGCCAGCAGTTACTCGAAGTTGGGAGGGGGCTACGAGCAGTACTTC. Amino acids: CASSYSKLGGGYEQYF.